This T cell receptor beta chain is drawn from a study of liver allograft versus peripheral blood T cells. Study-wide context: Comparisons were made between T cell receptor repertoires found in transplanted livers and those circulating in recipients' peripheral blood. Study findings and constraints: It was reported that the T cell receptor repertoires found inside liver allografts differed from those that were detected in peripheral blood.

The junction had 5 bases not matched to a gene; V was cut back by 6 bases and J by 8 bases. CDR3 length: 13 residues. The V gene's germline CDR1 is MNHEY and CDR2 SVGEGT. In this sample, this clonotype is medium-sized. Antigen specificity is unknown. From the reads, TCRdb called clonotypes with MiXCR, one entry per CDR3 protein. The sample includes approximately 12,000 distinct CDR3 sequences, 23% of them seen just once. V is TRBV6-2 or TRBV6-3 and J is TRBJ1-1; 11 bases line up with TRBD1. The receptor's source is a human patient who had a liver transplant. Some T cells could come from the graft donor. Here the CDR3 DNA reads TGTGCCAGCAGGAGGACAGGGGGCATAGAAGCTTTCTTT. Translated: CASRRTGGIEAFF.